This T cell receptor beta chain was sequenced for a study of OX40 agonist ivuxolimab in advanced cancers. Study background: Patients were dosed with the agonistic anti-OX40 (CD134) antibody ivuxolimab. Study-wide results and caveats: Clonal expansion by week 6 occurred in CD4+ and CD8+ blood T cells (at 0.1 to 3.0 mg/kg). Among T cells, CD8+ cells averaged more expanded clones than CD4+ cells.

With regard to this clone: The antigen is not known.

The V gene lost 1 base and the J gene lost 3 bases, with 13 bases spanning the gap. Germline-derived CDR1 and CDR2 are MNHEY and SMNVEV (reference sequence). There are 15 residues in the CDR3. Collection of blood occurred at baseline, at cycle 4 day 1, and at cycle 7 day 1. TCRdb keeps only in-frame clones here, not all; method: immunoSEQ multiplex PCR. Of about 15,000 clones listed, around 81% are singletons. This clonotype was obtained from an adult with an advanced solid tumor such as melanoma, head and neck, liver or kidney cancer. J is TRBJ2-7 and V is TRBV27; a possible D gene is TRBD2 (6 bases). The sample consisted of CD4+ or CD8+ T cells sorted from blood, taken in a trial of the OX40 agonist ivuxolimab. CDR3 sequence: CASSLLWDSGYEQYF. CDR3 DNA sequence: TGTGCCAGCAGTTTATTATGGGACTCCGGCTACGAGCAGTACTTC.